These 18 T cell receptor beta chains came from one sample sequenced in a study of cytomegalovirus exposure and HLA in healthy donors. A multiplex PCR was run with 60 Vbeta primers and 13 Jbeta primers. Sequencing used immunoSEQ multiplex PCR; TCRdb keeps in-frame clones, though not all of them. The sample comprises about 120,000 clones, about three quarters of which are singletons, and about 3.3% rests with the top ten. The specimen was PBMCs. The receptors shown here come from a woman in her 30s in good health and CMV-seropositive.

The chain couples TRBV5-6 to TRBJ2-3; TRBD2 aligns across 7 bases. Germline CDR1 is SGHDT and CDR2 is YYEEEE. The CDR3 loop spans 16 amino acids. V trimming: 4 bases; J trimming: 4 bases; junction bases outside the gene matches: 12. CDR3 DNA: TGTGCCAGCAGCCTTACATTAAAGCGGGGCGCAGATACGCAGTATTTT. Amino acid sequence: CASSLTLKRGADTQYF. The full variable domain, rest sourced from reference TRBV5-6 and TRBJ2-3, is DAGVTQSPTHLIKTRGQQVTLRCSPKSGHDTVSWYQQALGQGPQFIFQYYEEEERQRGNFPDRFSGHQFPNYSSELNVNALLLGDSALYLCASSLTLKRGADTQYFGPGTRLTVL.

The DNA for the CDR3 is TGTGCCAGCGGTGACAGGGGGAGGGATACGCAGTATTTT. Encoded protein: CASGDRGRDTQYF. The chain has TRBV28 and TRBJ2-3, with TRBD1 matching 9 bases. The CDR3 extends over 13 amino acids. Germline-derived CDR1 and CDR2 are MDHEN and SYDVKM. The trim removed 8 bases at V and 6 bases at J, leaving 6 bases unmatched.

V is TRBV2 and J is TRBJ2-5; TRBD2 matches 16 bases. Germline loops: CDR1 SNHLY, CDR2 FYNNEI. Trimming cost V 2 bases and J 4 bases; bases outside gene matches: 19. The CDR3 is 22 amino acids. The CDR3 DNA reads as TGTGCCAGCAGTGAATTTTTGGGGGGGACTAGCGGGGGGGCCGCGATTGTAGAGACCCAGTACTTC. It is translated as CASSEFLGGTSGGAAIVETQYF.

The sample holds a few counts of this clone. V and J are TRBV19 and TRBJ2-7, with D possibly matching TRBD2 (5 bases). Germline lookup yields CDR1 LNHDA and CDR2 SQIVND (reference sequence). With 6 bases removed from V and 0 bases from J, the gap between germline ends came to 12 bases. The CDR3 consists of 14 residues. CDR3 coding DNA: TGTGCCAGTAGAAAGACGGGAAGCTCCTACGAGCAGTACTTC. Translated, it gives CASRKTGSSYEQYF. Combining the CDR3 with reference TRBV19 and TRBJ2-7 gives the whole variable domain DGGITQSPKYLFRKEGQNVTLSCEQNLNHDAMYWYRQDPGQGLRLIYYSQIVNDFQKGDIAEGYSVSREKKESFPLTVTSAQKNPTAFYLCASRKTGSSYEQYFGPGTRLTVT.

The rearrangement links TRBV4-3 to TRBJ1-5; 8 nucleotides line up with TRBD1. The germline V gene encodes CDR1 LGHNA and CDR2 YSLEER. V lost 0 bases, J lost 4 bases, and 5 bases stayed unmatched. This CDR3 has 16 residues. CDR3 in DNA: TGCGCCAGCAGCCAAGATCGGGGACAGGTTAATCAGCCCCAGCATTTT. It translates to CASSQDRGQVNQPQHF.

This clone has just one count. The CDR3 DNA reads TGTGCCAGCAGCTCCCTCAATTCACCCCTCCACTTT. This codes for CASSSLNSPLHF. The gene calls are TRBV13 and TRBJ1-6; D remains ambiguous. Trimming pared 4 bases from V and 7 bases from J, leaving 5 bases between. Germline values: CDR1 PRHDT, CDR2 FYEKMQ (reference sequence). The CDR3 spans 12 residues.

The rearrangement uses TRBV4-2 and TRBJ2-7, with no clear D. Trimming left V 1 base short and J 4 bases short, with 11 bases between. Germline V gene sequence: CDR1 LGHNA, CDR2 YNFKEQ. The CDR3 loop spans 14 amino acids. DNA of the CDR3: TGTGCCAGCAGCCAAGTGGGTAGCAAGTACGAGCAGTACTTC. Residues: CASSQVGSKYEQYF.

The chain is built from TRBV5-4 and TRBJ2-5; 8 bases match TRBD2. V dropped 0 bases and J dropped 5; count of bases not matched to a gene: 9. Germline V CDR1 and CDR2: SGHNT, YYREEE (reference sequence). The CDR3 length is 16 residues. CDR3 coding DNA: TGTGCCAGCAGCTTGGGGGTCGGGGGGGCCGAGGAGACCCAGTACTTC. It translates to CASSLGVGGAEETQYF.

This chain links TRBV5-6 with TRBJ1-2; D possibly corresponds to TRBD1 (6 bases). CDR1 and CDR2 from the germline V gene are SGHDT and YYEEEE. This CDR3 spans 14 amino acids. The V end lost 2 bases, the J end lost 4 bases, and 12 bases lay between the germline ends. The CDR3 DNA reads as TGTGCCAGCAGCTTCTACAGGGTTGGCTATGGCTACACCTTC. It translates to CASSFYRVGYGYTF.

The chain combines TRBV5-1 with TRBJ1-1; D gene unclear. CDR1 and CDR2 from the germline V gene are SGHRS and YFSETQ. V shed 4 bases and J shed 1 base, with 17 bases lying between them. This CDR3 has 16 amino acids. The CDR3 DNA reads TGCGCCAGCAGCCTGCGCGGGAGGGCAGGGAACACTGAAGCTTTCTTT. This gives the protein CASSLRGRAGNTEAFF.

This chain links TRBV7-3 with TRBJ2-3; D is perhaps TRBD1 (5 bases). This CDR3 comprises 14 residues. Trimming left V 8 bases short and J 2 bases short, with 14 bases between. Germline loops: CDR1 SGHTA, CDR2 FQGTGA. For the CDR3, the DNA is TGTGCCAGCGCAAGGCTAGGGGCCACAGATACGCAGTATTTT. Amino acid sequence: CASARLGATDTQYF.

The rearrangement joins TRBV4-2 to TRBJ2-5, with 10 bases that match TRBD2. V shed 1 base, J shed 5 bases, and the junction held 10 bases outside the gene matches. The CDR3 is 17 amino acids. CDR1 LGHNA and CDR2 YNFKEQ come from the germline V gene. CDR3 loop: CASSQGASGGAIETQYF. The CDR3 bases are TGTGCCAGCAGCCAAGGGGCCAGCGGGGGGGCTATTGAGACCCAGTACTTC.

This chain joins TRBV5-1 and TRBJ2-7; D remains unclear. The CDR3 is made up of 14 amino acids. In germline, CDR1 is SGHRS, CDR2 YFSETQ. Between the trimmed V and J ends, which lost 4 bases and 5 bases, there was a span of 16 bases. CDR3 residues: CASSIRGSGHEQYF. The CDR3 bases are TGCGCCAGCAGCATCCGAGGATCCGGCCACGAGCAGTACTTC. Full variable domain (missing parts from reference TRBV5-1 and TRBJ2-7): KAGVTQTPRYLIKTRGQQVTLSCSPISGHRSVSWYQQTPGQGLQFLFEYFSETQRNKGNFPGRFSGRQFSNSRSEMNVSTLELGDSALYLCASSIRGSGHEQYFGPGTRLTVT.

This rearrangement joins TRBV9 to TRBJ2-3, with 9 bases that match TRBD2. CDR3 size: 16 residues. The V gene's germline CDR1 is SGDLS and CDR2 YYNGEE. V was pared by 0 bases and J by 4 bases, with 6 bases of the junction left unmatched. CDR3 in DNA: TGTGCCAGCAGCGTAGACCTAGCGGGGTTTGCAGATACGCAGTATTTT. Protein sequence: CASSVDLAGFADTQYF.

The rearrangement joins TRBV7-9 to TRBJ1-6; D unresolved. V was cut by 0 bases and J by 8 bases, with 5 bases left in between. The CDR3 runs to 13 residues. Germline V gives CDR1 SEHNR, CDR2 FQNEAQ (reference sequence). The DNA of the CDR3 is TGTGCCAGCAGCTTAGCGAGGGATTCACCCCTCCACTTT. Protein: CASSLARDSPLHF.

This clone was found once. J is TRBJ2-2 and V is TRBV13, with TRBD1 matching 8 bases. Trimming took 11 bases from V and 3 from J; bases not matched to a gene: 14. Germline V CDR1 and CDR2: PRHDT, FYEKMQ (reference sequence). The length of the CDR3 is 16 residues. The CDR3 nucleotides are TGTGCCTGTAAAAGCGGCCAGGGGGCTTACACCGGGGAGCTGTTTTTT. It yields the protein CACKSGQGAYTGELFF.

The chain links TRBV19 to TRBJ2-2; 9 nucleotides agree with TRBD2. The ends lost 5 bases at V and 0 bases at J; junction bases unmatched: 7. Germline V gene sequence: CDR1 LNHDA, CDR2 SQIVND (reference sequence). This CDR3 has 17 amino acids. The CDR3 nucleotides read TGTGCCAGTAGTCGTGTTTTAGCGGGGGCGAACACCGGGGAGCTGTTTTTT. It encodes CASSRVLAGANTGELFF.

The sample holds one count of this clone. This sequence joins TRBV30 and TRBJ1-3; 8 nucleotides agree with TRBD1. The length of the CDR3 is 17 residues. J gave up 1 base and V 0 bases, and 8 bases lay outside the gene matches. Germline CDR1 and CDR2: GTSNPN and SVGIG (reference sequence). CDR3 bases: TGTGCCTGGAGTGTGGGGCAGGGGGCCTTTTCTGGAAACACCATATATTTT. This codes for CAWSVGQGAFSGNTIYF.